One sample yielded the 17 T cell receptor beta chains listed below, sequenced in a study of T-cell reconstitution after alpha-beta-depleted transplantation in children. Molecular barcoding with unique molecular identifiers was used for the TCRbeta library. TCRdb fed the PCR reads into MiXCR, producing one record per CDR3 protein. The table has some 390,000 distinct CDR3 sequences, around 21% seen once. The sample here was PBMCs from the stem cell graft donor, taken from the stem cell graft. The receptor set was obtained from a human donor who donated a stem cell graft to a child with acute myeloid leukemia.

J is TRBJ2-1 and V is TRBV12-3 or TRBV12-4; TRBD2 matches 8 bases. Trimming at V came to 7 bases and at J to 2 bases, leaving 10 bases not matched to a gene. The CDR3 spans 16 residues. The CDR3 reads CASTRRVAGTYNEQFF. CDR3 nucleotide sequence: TGTGCCAGCACTCGGAGGGTAGCGGGGACCTACAATGAGCAGTTCTTC.

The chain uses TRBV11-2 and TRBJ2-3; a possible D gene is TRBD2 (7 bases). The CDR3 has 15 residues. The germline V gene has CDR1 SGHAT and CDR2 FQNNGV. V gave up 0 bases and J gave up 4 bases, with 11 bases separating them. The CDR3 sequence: CASSLDRGAADTQYF. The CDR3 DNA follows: TGTGCCAGCAGCTTAGATCGGGGGGCGGCAGATACGCAGTATTTT.

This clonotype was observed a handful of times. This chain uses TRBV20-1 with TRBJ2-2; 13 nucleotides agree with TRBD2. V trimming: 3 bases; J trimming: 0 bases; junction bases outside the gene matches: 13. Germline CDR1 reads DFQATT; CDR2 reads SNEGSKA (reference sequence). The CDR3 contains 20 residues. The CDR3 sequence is CSARGRRTSGRAANTGELFF. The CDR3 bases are TGCAGTGCTAGGGGAAGACGGACTAGCGGGAGAGCGGCGAACACCGGGGAGCTGTTTTTT.

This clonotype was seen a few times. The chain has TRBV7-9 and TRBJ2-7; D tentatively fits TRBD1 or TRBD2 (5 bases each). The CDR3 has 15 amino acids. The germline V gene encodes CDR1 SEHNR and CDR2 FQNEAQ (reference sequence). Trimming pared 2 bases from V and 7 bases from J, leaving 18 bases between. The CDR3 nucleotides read TGTGCCAGCAGCTTAAATAATCTGGGGGATCATGAGCAGTACTTC. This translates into CASSLNNLGDHEQYF.

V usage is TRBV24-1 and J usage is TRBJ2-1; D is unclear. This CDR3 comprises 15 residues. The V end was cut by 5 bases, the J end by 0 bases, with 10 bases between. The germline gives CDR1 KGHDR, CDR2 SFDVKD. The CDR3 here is CATSVGQSSYNEQFF. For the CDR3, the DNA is TGTGCCACCAGTGTTGGTCAGAGCTCCTACAATGAGCAGTTCTTC.

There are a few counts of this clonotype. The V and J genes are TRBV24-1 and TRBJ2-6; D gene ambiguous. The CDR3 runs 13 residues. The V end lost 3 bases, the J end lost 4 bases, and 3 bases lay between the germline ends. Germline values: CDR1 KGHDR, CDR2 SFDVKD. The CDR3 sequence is CATSDPGANVLTF. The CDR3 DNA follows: TGTGCCACCAGTGATCCGGGGGCCAACGTCCTGACTTTC.

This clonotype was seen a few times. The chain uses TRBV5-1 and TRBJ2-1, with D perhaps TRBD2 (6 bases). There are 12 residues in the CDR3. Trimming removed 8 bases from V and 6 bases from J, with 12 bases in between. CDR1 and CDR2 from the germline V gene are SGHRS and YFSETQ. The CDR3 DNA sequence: TGCGCCAGTCAGGGTAGCGGCAATGAGCAGTTCTTC. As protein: CASQGSGNEQFF.

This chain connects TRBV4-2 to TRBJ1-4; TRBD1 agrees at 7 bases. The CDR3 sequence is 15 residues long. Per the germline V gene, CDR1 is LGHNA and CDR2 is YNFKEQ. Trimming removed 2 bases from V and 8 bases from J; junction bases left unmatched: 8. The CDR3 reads CASSQTDRDAEKLFF. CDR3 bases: TGTGCCAGCAGCCAAACCGACAGGGATGCGGAAAAACTGTTTTTT.

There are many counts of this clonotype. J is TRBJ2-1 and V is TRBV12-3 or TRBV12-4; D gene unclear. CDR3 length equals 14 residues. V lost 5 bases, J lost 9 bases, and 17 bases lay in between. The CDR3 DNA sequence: TGTGCCAGCAGTCACAGTGAAGAGGCCGTTGAGCAGTTCTTC. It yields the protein CASSHSEEAVEQFF.

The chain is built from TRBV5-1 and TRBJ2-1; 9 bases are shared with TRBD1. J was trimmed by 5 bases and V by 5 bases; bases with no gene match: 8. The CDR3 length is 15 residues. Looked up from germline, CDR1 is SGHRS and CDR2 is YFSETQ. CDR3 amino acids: CASSLVGTGNNEQFF. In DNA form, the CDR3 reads TGCGCCAGCAGTCTCGTGGGGACAGGGAACAATGAGCAGTTCTTC.

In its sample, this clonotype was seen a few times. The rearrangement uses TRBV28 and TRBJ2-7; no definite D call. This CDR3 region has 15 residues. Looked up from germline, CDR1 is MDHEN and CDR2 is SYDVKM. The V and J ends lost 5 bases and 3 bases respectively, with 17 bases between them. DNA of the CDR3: TGTGCCAGCAGTACCGCGCCGATTAACGTCTACGAGCAGTACTTC. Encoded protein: CASSTAPINVYEQYF.

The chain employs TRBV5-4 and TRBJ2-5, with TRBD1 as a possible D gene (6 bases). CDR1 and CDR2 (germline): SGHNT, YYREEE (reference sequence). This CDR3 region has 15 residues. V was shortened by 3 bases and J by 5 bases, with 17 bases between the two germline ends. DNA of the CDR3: TGTGCCAGCAGCTCCGGGCTCTCTCAGGGGGAGACCCAGTACTTC. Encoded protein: CASSSGLSQGETQYF.

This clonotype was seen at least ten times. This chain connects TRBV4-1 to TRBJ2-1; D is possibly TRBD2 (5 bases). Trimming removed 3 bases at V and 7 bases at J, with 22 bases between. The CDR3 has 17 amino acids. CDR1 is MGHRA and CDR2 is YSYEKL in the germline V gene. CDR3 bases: TGCGCCAGCAGCCAGGCTAATCTAGGCAGTACGGGAAATGAGCAGTTCTTC. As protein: CASSQANLGSTGNEQFF.

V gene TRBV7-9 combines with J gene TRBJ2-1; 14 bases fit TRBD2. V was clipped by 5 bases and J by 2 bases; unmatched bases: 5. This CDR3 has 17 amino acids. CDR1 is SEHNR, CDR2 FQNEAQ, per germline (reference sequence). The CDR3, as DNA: TGTGCCAGCAGCCTTGGGACTAGCGGGAGTGCCTACAATGAGCAGTTCTTC. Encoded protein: CASSLGTSGSAYNEQFF.

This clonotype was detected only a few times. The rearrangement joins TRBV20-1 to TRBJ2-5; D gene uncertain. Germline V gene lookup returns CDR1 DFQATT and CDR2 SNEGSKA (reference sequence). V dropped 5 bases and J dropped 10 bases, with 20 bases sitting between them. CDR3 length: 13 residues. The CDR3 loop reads CSALHRQIQIQYF. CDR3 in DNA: TGCAGTGCTTTACACAGACAAATTCAAATCCAGTACTTC.

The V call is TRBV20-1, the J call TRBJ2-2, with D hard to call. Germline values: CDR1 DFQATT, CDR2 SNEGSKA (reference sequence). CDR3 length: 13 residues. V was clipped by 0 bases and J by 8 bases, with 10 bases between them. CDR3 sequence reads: CSARDFGPGELFF. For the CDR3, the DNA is TGCAGTGCTAGAGATTTCGGGCCGGGGGAGCTGTTTTTT.

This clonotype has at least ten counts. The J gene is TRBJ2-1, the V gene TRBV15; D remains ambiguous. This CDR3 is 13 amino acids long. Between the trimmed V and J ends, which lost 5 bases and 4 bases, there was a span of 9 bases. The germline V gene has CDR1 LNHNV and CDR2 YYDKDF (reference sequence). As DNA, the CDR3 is TGTGCCACCAGCTTGTCCAGGTACAATGAGCAGTTCTTC. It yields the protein CATSLSRYNEQFF.